This entry is about one TCR beta chain. The germline V and J ends were trimmed by 1 base and 7 bases, with 11 bases remaining between them. The CDR3 loop spans 14 amino acids. Looked up from germline, CDR1 is SEHNR and CDR2 is FQNEAQ (reference sequence). Sequenced by immunoSEQ multiplex PCR; TCRdb stores in-frame clones only, minus some. The repertoire has approximately 32,000 clones, approximately 90% of them found once; the top ten carry approximately 15%. The data are from a study of T cells after posttransplantation cyclophosphamide. The chain has TRBV7-9 and TRBJ2-1; a possible D gene is TRBD2 (5 bases). The receptor's source is a woman aged 40 to 55 with a blood cancer, CMV-positive, and with a related stem cell donor. The material sequenced was PBMCs. CDR3 DNA: TGTGCCAGCAGCTTAGTTAGCCGAGGGAATGAGCAGTTCTTC. Amino acids: CASSLVSRGNEQFF.